A single sample gave rise to the 29 T cell receptor beta chains below, sequenced in a study of technical replicates of blood from a few donors (dated by TCRdb to between 2016 and 2019). Libraries came from the immunoSEQ multiplex PCR assay. What TCRdb holds here is the immuneACCESS table cut down to in-frame rearrangements. Part of the clones is not present; checked against another copy, under half of the missing clones reflect an unresolved V gene, and the others are unexplained. The sample profile shows about 81,000 clones; approximately 80% of them were found once. The ten largest clones represent around 3.9% of the sample. The specimen sequenced was PBMCs. These receptors all stem from a human donor in good health. Some clones in this sample may be carry-over from other donors' samples.

This clone was observed a few times. A read error may produce the germline difference seen at one junction end. The chain links TRBV7-7 to TRBJ2-7, with 10 bases identical to TRBD1. Germline V gene data show CDR1 as SSHAT and CDR2 as FNYEAQ (reference sequence). CDR3 size: 15 residues. The CDR3 is CASSSGQGLSYEQYF. CDR3 DNA sequence: TGTGCTAGCAGCTCGGGACAGGGGCTTTCCTACGAGCAGTACTTC.

This clone was seen a handful of times. The chain employs TRBV7-9 and TRBJ2-5; 11 bases are shared with TRBD1. Trimming took 5 bases from V and 4 from J; bases not matched to a gene: 18. The V gene's germline CDR1 is SEHNR and CDR2 FQNEAQ (reference sequence). CDR3 length: 19 amino acids. CDR3 sequence (DNA): TGTGCCAGCAGCATGGGAGGGTCCCGGGACAGGGGGGCAAGAGAGACCCAGTACTTC. The encoded protein is CASSMGGSRDRGARETQYF.

J is TRBJ2-5 and V is TRBV5-1; 11 bases line up with TRBD2. Germline V lookup: CDR1 SGHRS, CDR2 YFSETQ. The CDR3 is made up of 16 amino acids. The V gene end was trimmed by 4 bases and the J gene end by 4 bases; junction bases not matched to a gene: 9. For the CDR3, the DNA is TGCGCCAGCAGCACGGGGACTAGCGGAGTCGGAGAGACCCAGTACTTC. Its translation is CASSTGTSGVGETQYF.

The CDR3 reads CASSRGASFSNQPQHF. CDR3 nucleotide sequence: TGTGCCAGCAGCCGGGGGGCCAGCTTTAGCAATCAGCCCCAGCATTTT. The chain links TRBV5-6 to TRBJ1-5, with D possibly being TRBD1 (6 bases). CDR3 size: 16 residues. Germline values: CDR1 SGHDT, CDR2 YYEEEE. The ends were cut back, 4 bases at V and 0 bases at J, with 14 bases in the middle.

The genes are TRBV28 and TRBJ2-5, with TRBD1 matching over 9 bases. The trim removed 5 bases at V and 1 base at J, leaving 14 bases unmatched. Germline assignment: CDR1 MDHEN and CDR2 SYDVKM. CDR3 length: 18 residues. The CDR3: CASSPLTTGGTGQETQYF. The DNA for the CDR3 is TGTGCCAGCAGTCCGTTGACTACAGGGGGCACAGGCCAAGAGACCCAGTACTTC.

The chain is built from TRBV7-9 and TRBJ1-2; TRBD1 matches 7 bases. The CDR3 extends over 16 amino acids. Trimming took 1 base from V and 4 from J; bases not matched to a gene: 9. Germline lookup yields CDR1 SEHNR and CDR2 FQNEAQ (reference sequence). The CDR3 nucleotides read TGTGCCAGCAGCTTAGGAGGTCGAGACAGGGCCTATGGCTACACCTTC. Translated, it gives CASSLGGRDRAYGYTF.

This chain connects TRBV4-3 to TRBJ2-6; 7 nucleotides align to TRBD1. The CDR3 contains 18 residues. CDR1 is LGHNA and CDR2 is YSLEER in the germline V gene. V shed 2 bases and J 3 bases; nucleotides not matched to a gene: 10. The CDR3: CASSQQITTGYGANVLTF. The DNA for the CDR3 is TGCGCCAGCAGCCAACAAATCACGACAGGGTATGGGGCCAACGTCCTGACTTTC.

The chain links TRBV2 to TRBJ2-7; 7 bases are a match to TRBD2. The ends lost 6 bases at V and 7 bases at J; junction bases unmatched: 6. The CDR3 has 12 amino acids. CDR1 is SNHLY and CDR2 is FYNNEI in the germline V gene. The CDR3 nucleotides read TGTGCCAGCAGGACTAGCCCAGAAGAGCAGTACTTC. Translation: CASRTSPEEQYF.

The V gene is TRBV29-1, the J gene TRBJ2-7, with 8 nucleotides matching TRBD2. The CDR3 runs 13 residues. Germline assignment: CDR1 SQVTM and CDR2 ANQGSEA. Trimming cost V 4 bases and J 2 bases; bases outside gene matches: 4. The DNA of the CDR3 is TGCAGCGTTGTACTAGCGGTGACCTACGAGCAGTACTTC. Translating it yields CSVVLAVTYEQYF.

This clone was found a few times. The chain is built from TRBV29-1 and TRBJ1-1; 7 positions match TRBD1. The CDR3 covers 14 residues. Trimming removed 4 bases from V and 6 bases from J; junction bases left unmatched: 11. In germline, CDR1 is SQVTM, CDR2 ANQGSEA. The CDR3 sequence: CSVGRGPRTAEAFF. The CDR3 DNA reads TGCAGCGTTGGGAGGGGGCCGAGAACGGCTGAAGCTTTCTTT.

The genes are TRBV5-4 and TRBJ2-5; 7 positions agree with TRBD2. CDR3 size: 13 residues. CDR1 SGHNT and CDR2 YYREEE come from the germline V gene (reference sequence). Losses at the gene ends were 0 bases for V and 4 bases for J; bases not matched to a gene: 0. This chain's CDR3 is CASSLAGGETQYF. DNA of the CDR3: TGTGCCAGCAGCTTGGCGGGGGGAGAGACCCAGTACTTC.

The chain is built from TRBV5-1 and TRBJ2-3; 9 bases align to TRBD2. The CDR3 loop spans 14 amino acids. Germline CDR1 and CDR2: SGHRS and YFSETQ. Losses at the gene ends were 2 bases for V and 6 bases for J; bases not matched to a gene: 4. The chain's CDR3 is CASSFGTSLDTQYF. The CDR3 nucleotides are TGCGCCAGCAGCTTTGGGACTAGCCTCGATACGCAGTATTTT.

The chain combines TRBV5-4 with TRBJ2-4, with D tentatively TRBD2 (5 bases). Germline CDR1 SGHNT, CDR2 YYREEE (reference sequence). Trimming cost V 3 bases and J 6 bases, with 22 bases left between them. This CDR3 has 17 residues. The CDR3 is CASSSGGGTMILNIQYF. CDR3 DNA: TGTGCCAGCAGCTCCGGAGGCGGTACGATGATTTTAAACATTCAGTACTTC. The variable domain in full, completed from reference TRBV5-4 and TRBJ2-4, reads ETGVTQSPTHLIKTRGQQVTLRCSSQSGHNTVSWYQQALGQGPQFIFQYYREEENGRGNFPPRFSGLQFPNYSSELNVNALELDDSALYLCASSSGGGTMILNIQYFGAGTRLSVL.

The rearrangement joins TRBV4-2 to TRBJ2-7, with a tentative D call TRBD2 (6 bases). Trimming removed 5 bases at V and 2 bases at J, with 10 bases between. This CDR3 is built from 13 residues. The V gene's germline CDR1 is LGHNA and CDR2 YNFKEQ. The CDR3 sequence: CASSASETYEQYF. CDR3 bases: TGTGCCAGCAGCGCTAGCGAAACCTACGAGCAGTACTTC.

J is TRBJ1-3 and V is TRBV7-2; TRBD1 aligns across 8 bases. J lost 4 bases, V lost 5 bases, and 4 bases had no gene match. The CDR3 sequence is 14 residues long. Germline V lookup: CDR1 SGHTA, CDR2 FQGNSA. CDR3 protein: CASSDRGLGNTIYF. CDR3 DNA sequence: TGTGCCAGCAGCGACAGGGGTCTGGGAAACACCATATATTTT.

This sequence joins TRBV19 and TRBJ1-2, with D possibly being TRBD1 (6 bases). Germline loops: CDR1 LNHDA, CDR2 SQIVND (reference sequence). V lost 5 bases and J 4 bases, leaving 11 bases between the germline ends. The CDR3 consists of 13 residues. CDR3 sequence reads: CASSDRPRYGYTF. The CDR3 nucleotides read TGTGCCAGTAGTGACAGGCCTCGCTATGGCTACACCTTC.

CDR3 in amino acids: CATSRVAGGSYEQYF. In DNA, the CDR3 is TGTGCCACCAGCAGAGTAGCGGGAGGGTCCTACGAGCAGTACTTC. The rearrangement joins TRBV15 to TRBJ2-7; 11 bases agree with TRBD2. Germline loops: CDR1 LNHNV, CDR2 YYDKDF (reference sequence). The length of the CDR3 is 15 residues. The V gene end was trimmed by 1 base and the J gene end by 1 base; junction bases not matched to a gene: 0. Together with reference TRBV15 and TRBJ2-7, the CDR3 gives the full variable domain: DAMVIQNPRYQVTQFGKPVTLSCSQTLNHNVMYWYQQKSSQAPKLLFHYYDKDFNNEADTPDNFQSRRPNTSFCFLDIRSPGLGDTAMYLCATSRVAGGSYEQYFGPGTRLTVT.

The V and J genes are TRBV7-9 and TRBJ2-5; possibly TRBD2 for D (6 bases). The V gene's germline CDR1 is SEHNR and CDR2 FQNEAQ (reference sequence). V gave up 7 bases and J gave up 5 bases, with 17 bases separating them. This CDR3 comprises 14 residues. The CDR3 DNA is TGTGCCAGCACCCGAACGGGTGGAGGGGAGACCCAGTACTTC. Translated, it gives CASTRTGGGETQYF.

The chain is built from TRBV9 and TRBJ2-6; D is uncertain. In germline, CDR1 is SGDLS, CDR2 YYNGEE. The CDR3 has 16 residues. With 0 bases removed from V and 0 bases from J, the gap between germline ends came to 7 bases. The CDR3 nucleotides read TGTGCCAGCAGCGTAGGCAGTTCCTCTGGGGCCAACGTCCTGACTTTC. It yields the protein CASSVGSSSGANVLTF.

The V call is TRBV7-8, the J call TRBJ2-2; 8 positions match TRBD2. The germline gives CDR1 SGHVS, CDR2 FQNEAQ. The length of the CDR3 is 15 residues. Germline trimming cut 3 bases from V and 5 bases from J; bases unmatched to any gene: 5. The chain's CDR3 is CASSFLPSGTGELFF. In nucleotides, the CDR3 is TGTGCCAGCAGCTTCTTGCCTAGCGGGACCGGGGAGCTGTTTTTT.

V gene TRBV7-6 combines with J gene TRBJ2-5; TRBD1 matches 8 bases. CDR3 size: 13 residues. The V gene end was trimmed by 4 bases and the J gene end by 5 bases; junction bases not matched to a gene: 3. Germline CDR1 is SGHVS and CDR2 is FNYEAQ. CDR3 amino acids: CASSYQGAETQYF. The CDR3 DNA sequence: TGTGCCAGCAGCTACCAGGGGGCTGAGACCCAGTACTTC.

The chain is built from TRBV7-9 and TRBJ2-7; TRBD2 might be the D (5 bases). Looked up from germline, CDR1 is SEHNR and CDR2 is FQNEAQ (reference sequence). The ends were cut back, 2 bases at V and 5 bases at J, with 7 bases in the middle. The CDR3 runs 12 residues. CDR3 in DNA: TGTGCCAGCAGCTTAAGCGGCGACGAGCAGTACTTC. Its protein product is CASSLSGDEQYF.

The chain is built from TRBV5-4 and TRBJ2-7, with 15 bases identical to TRBD2. The CDR3 is made up of 15 amino acids. CDR1 SGHNT and CDR2 YYREEE come from the germline V gene (reference sequence). V was pared by 5 bases and J by 6 bases, with 6 bases of the junction left unmatched. CDR3 DNA: TGTGCCAGCAGTAAGGGACTAGCGGGAGGAGTCGAGCAGTACTTC. It encodes CASSKGLAGGVEQYF.

This clone appeared once. The J gene is TRBJ2-1, the V gene TRBV7-6; TRBD2 agrees at 15 bases. From germline, CDR1 is SGHVS and CDR2 FNYEAQ. This CDR3 comprises 16 residues. The ends lost 4 bases at V and 7 bases at J; junction bases unmatched: 5. CDR3 protein: CASSSWTSGRGNEQFF. For the CDR3, the DNA is TGTGCCAGCAGCTCCTGGACTAGCGGGAGGGGTAATGAGCAGTTCTTC. Together with reference TRBV7-6 and TRBJ2-1, the CDR3 gives the full variable domain: GAGVSQSPRYKVTKRGQDVALRCDPISGHVSLYWYRQALGQGPEFLTYFNYEAQQDKSGLPNDRFSAERPEGSISTLTIQRTEQRDSAMYRCASSSWTSGRGNEQFFGPGTRLTVL.

The sample holds a few counts of this clone. This chain connects TRBV27 to TRBJ1-5; no clear D gene. The CDR3 sequence is 13 residues long. The germline V and J ends were trimmed by 3 bases and 5 bases, with 8 bases remaining between them. Germline values: CDR1 MNHEY, CDR2 SMNVEV (reference sequence). The CDR3 bases are TGTGCCAGCAGTTTGAAACAATATCAGCCCCAGCATTTT. It specifies CASSLKQYQPQHF.

The chain has TRBV9 and TRBJ2-3; perhaps TRBD1 as D (5 bases). Looked up from germline, CDR1 is SGDLS and CDR2 is YYNGEE. Trimming took 7 bases from V and 3 from J, leaving 18 bases between them. CDR3 length: 15 residues. CDR3 loop: CASRRDPAGTDTQYF. CDR3 bases: TGTGCCAGCCGTCGTGACCCTGCAGGGACAGATACGCAGTATTTT.

J is TRBJ2-5 and V is TRBV5-4; D uncertain. Germline assignment: CDR1 SGHNT and CDR2 YYREEE (reference sequence). The CDR3 sequence is 14 residues long. V was pared by 2 bases and J by 5 bases, with 13 bases between. For the CDR3, the DNA is TGTGCCAGCAGCTTTGGTAACTCTAGGGAGACCCAGTACTTC. It encodes CASSFGNSRETQYF.

This chain uses TRBV4-1 with TRBJ2-1, with 14 bases identical to TRBD2. This CDR3 is 18 amino acids long. Germline V gene lookup returns CDR1 MGHRA and CDR2 YSYEKL. J gave up 1 base and V 4 bases, and 6 bases lay outside the gene matches. CDR3 in amino acids: CASSLGLAGGRSYNEQFF. Written as DNA, the CDR3 is TGCGCCAGCAGCCTCGGACTAGCGGGAGGTAGGTCCTACAATGAGCAGTTCTTC.

The genes are TRBV19 and TRBJ2-2; 8 bases fit TRBD1. Germline loops: CDR1 LNHDA, CDR2 SQIVND (reference sequence). With V trimmed by 11 bases and J by 0 bases, 5 bases remained unmatched. There are 14 residues in the CDR3. DNA for the CDR3: TGTGCCTGTCGACAGGGGACGAACACCGGGGAGCTGTTTTTT. Its translation: CACRQGTNTGELFF.